The 26 T cell receptor beta chains below come from one sample, sequenced in a study of blood T cell repertoires in COVID-19. The protocol was immunoSEQ multiplex PCR, while the TCRdb copy is restricted to in-frame clones and leaves out a portion. The sample records about 250,000 clones, around 90% being singletons. Sequences were obtained from peripheral blood. All receptors come from a young man with COVID-19, enrolled during active disease.

This rearrangement joins TRBV18 to TRBJ1-1; a weak D match, TRBD1 (6 bases). Trimming stripped 6 bases from V and 7 bases from J, with 15 bases between. Germline V CDR1 and CDR2: KGHSH, LQKENI. The CDR3 length is 13 residues. CDR3: CASSRGGGIEAFF. The CDR3 nucleotides are TGTGCCAGCTCCCGAGGGGGGGGCATTGAAGCTTTCTTT.

The gene calls are TRBV6-6 and TRBJ1-6; D is ambiguous. With 5 bases removed from V and 0 bases from J, the gap between germline ends came to 14 bases. Germline V gene lookup returns CDR1 MNHNY and CDR2 SVGAGI (reference sequence). This CDR3 spans 17 amino acids. The CDR3 region is CASSLDRGSSYNSPLHF. The CDR3, as DNA: TGTGCCAGCAGTCTCGACCGAGGAAGCTCCTATAATTCACCCCTCCACTTT.

This clone showed up just a few times. The genes are TRBV10-3 and TRBJ1-4; D is undetermined. Germline CDR1 ENHRY, CDR2 SYGVKD. The V gene lost 5 bases and the J gene lost 0 bases, with 10 bases spanning the gap. The CDR3 is 15 amino acids. The chain's CDR3 is CAISNTGTTNEKLFF. The DNA of the CDR3 is TGTGCCATCAGTAACACCGGGACAACTAATGAAAAACTGTTTTTT.

This clone has just a few counts. This chain connects TRBV5-1 to TRBJ1-1; TRBD1 aligns across 10 bases. Trimming took 0 bases from V and 5 from J; bases not matched to a gene: 7. Germline loops: CDR1 SGHRS, CDR2 YFSETQ. The CDR3 runs to 16 residues. DNA for the CDR3: TGCGCCAGCAGCTTGGCCTGGACAGGGGGGAAAACTGAAGCTTTCTTT. Amino acids: CASSLAWTGGKTEAFF.

The chain carries TRBV6-5 and TRBJ1-1, with D possibly being TRBD1 (5 bases). Trimming took 2 bases from V and 3 from J, leaving 10 bases between them. Germline loops: CDR1 MNHEY, CDR2 SVGAGI. CDR3 size: 14 residues. CDR3 sequence reads: CASSYRGLDTEAFF. CDR3 bases: TGTGCCAGCAGTTACCGGGGGTTGGACACTGAAGCTTTCTTT.

The rearrangement joins TRBV2 to TRBJ2-5; D perhaps matches TRBD2 (5 bases). Germline V lookup: CDR1 SNHLY, CDR2 FYNNEI. CDR3 length equals 15 residues. Trimming shortened V by 4 bases and J by 7 bases, and 19 bases separated the two germline ends. In DNA form, the CDR3 reads TGTGCCAGCAGTGCGATCGGACGGGGTGAAGGGACCCAGTACTTC. As protein: CASSAIGRGEGTQYF.

The chain is built from TRBV16 and TRBJ1-1; no definite D call. The germline CDR1 and CDR2 sequences are KGHSY and FQNENV. Trimming removed 1 base from V and 0 bases from J, with 6 bases in between. The CDR3 loop spans 14 amino acids. For the CDR3, the DNA is TGTGCCAGCAGCCAATTGAGGGTGAACACTGAAGCTTTCTTT. Translating gives CASSQLRVNTEAFF.

This chain connects TRBV5-5 to TRBJ2-7, with 10 bases that match TRBD1. Trimming cost V 4 bases and J 3 bases; bases outside gene matches: 7. Germline CDR1 reads SGHKS; CDR2 reads YYEKEE (reference sequence). This CDR3 has 15 amino acids. CDR3 nucleotide sequence: TGTGCCAGCAGCGCTTCGGGACAGGGGAACTACGAGCAGTACTTC. This codes for CASSASGQGNYEQYF.

The chain links TRBV6-2 or TRBV6-3 to TRBJ1-3, with a tentative D call TRBD1 (5 bases). The germline V and J ends were trimmed by 2 bases and 3 bases, with 11 bases remaining between them. The germline CDR1 and CDR2 sequences are MNHEY and SVGEGT. The CDR3 contains 15 residues. The CDR3 DNA is TGTGCCAGCAGTTACGGAAGAAGGGGTGGAAACACCATATATTTT. It is translated as CASSYGRRGGNTIYF.

The rearrangement links TRBV11-2 to TRBJ2-2; 7 bases are shared with TRBD2. Germline CDR1 is SGHAT and CDR2 is FQNNGV. J was trimmed by 3 bases and V by 5 bases; bases with no gene match: 9. This CDR3 is 16 amino acids long. The CDR3 loop reads CASSLLGRGDTGELFF. The CDR3, as DNA: TGTGCCAGCAGCCTATTGGGACGGGGGGACACCGGGGAGCTGTTTTTT.

The gene calls are TRBV19 and TRBJ1-1; perhaps TRBD1 as D (5 bases). CDR3 length: 15 residues. Per the germline V gene, CDR1 is LNHDA and CDR2 is SQIVND (reference sequence). V was trimmed by 6 bases and J by 4 bases, leaving 18 bases between them. CDR3 DNA sequence: TGTGCCAGTAGGGAATCAGGGTCAGGCTCCACTGAAGCTTTCTTT. Its protein product is CASRESGSGSTEAFF.

This chain's CDR3 is CATSRGTGELFF. For the CDR3, the DNA is TGTGCCACCAGTCGGGGTACCGGGGAGCTGTTTTTT. The gene calls are TRBV24-1 and TRBJ2-2; a possible D gene is TRBD2 (5 bases). This CDR3 region has 12 residues. The germline V gene has CDR1 KGHDR and CDR2 SFDVKD. V lost 6 bases and J 5 bases, leaving 6 bases between the germline ends.

The J gene is TRBJ2-3, the V gene TRBV4-1, with D unresolved. The CDR3 extends over 12 amino acids. The V gene lost 0 bases and the J gene lost 14 bases, with 12 bases spanning the gap. Germline V gene sequence: CDR1 MGHRA, CDR2 YSYEKL. For the CDR3, the DNA is TGCGCCAGCAGCCAAGATAGATCCCATCGGTATTTT. Encoded protein: CASSQDRSHRYF.

The V gene is TRBV5-1, the J gene TRBJ1-1; TRBD1 matches at 8 bases. The germline V gene encodes CDR1 SGHRS and CDR2 YFSETQ. CDR3 length equals 12 residues. The V gene end was trimmed by 8 bases and the J gene end by 3 bases; junction bases not matched to a gene: 3. CDR3 protein: CARKQGDTEAFF. CDR3 coding DNA: TGCGCCAGAAAACAGGGGGACACTGAAGCTTTCTTT.

The CDR3 here is CASSDRFNQPQHF. CDR3 bases: TGTGCCAGCAGTGACAGGTTCAATCAGCCCCAGCATTTT. The chain combines TRBV6-2 or TRBV6-3 with TRBJ1-5, with D perhaps TRBD1 (6 bases). V lost 5 bases and J lost 3, with 8 bases in between. CDR1 is MNHEY and CDR2 is SVGEGT in the germline V gene. The CDR3 covers 13 residues.

This clone was observed a few times. The rearrangement links TRBV29-1 to TRBJ1-2, with D unclear. Germline CDR1 and CDR2: SQVTM and ANQGSEA. The CDR3 has 15 residues. V was shortened by 0 bases and J by 4 bases, with 15 bases between the two germline ends. The DNA of the CDR3 is TGCAGCGTTGAAGAGCCGGGAGCGAACACCTATGGCTACACCTTC. Residues: CSVEEPGANTYGYTF.

The J gene is TRBJ2-3, the V gene TRBV30; D possibly corresponds to TRBD2 (6 bases). The CDR3 is 16 residues long. Trimming removed 1 base at V and 4 bases at J, with 18 bases between. CDR1 is GTSNPN and CDR2 is SVGIG in the germline V gene (reference sequence). This CDR3 is CAWSAWTGRGPDTQYF. In DNA form, the CDR3 reads TGTGCCTGGAGTGCCTGGACTGGGCGGGGCCCAGATACGCAGTATTTT.

The rearrangement joins TRBV6-5 to TRBJ2-7; the match to TRBD1 covers 11 bases. J lost 4 bases, V lost 7 bases, and 3 bases had no gene match. The CDR3 is 13 residues long. Germline V gene lookup returns CDR1 MNHEY and CDR2 SVGAGI. The chain's CDR3 is CASTRDRGYEQYF. In nucleotides, the CDR3 is TGTGCCAGCACTCGGGACAGGGGGTACGAGCAGTACTTC.

This sequence joins TRBV6-5 and TRBJ1-5; D is ambiguous. Trimming stripped 6 bases from V and 7 bases from J, with 19 bases between. The CDR3 length is 15 residues. Germline V CDR1 and CDR2: MNHEY, SVGAGI. The CDR3 sequence is CASRLMSRERQPQHF. The CDR3 region has the DNA TGTGCCAGCAGGCTCATGTCACGAGAGCGGCAGCCCCAGCATTTT.

The J gene is TRBJ2-3, the V gene TRBV10-1; maybe TRBD2 (5 bases). This CDR3 is 14 amino acids long. V was trimmed by 7 bases and J by 4 bases, leaving 15 bases between them. Germline V lookup: CDR1 WNHNN, CDR2 SYGVQD (reference sequence). The CDR3 coding sequence is TGCGCCAGCACGGATGAGGGATCGCCAGATACGCAGTATTTT. It is translated as CASTDEGSPDTQYF.

This clone was seen only a few times. The chain links TRBV11-1 to TRBJ2-5; tentative D call: TRBD1 (6 bases). Germline lookup yields CDR1 SGHAT and CDR2 FQDESV (reference sequence). With 0 bases removed from V and 6 bases from J, the gap between germline ends came to 11 bases. The CDR3 length is 14 residues. CDR3 DNA: TGTGCCAGCAGCTTAGCGGGGGCGACGAAGACCCAGTACTTC. Translated: CASSLAGATKTQYF.

The chain employs TRBV10-2 and TRBJ2-1; 7 bases fit TRBD2. The trim removed 3 bases at V and 8 bases at J, leaving 7 bases unmatched. CDR1 and CDR2 (germline): WSHSY, SAAADI. CDR3 length: 14 amino acids. The CDR3 is CASSESGRSDEQFF. The CDR3 DNA reads TGCGCCAGCAGTGAATCCGGGAGGTCGGATGAGCAGTTCTTC.

The V gene is TRBV3-1 (or the pseudogene TRBV3-2), the J gene TRBJ1-3; D is unclear. With 1 base removed from V and 0 bases from J, the gap between germline ends came to 10 bases. The CDR3 is 16 amino acids. In germline, CDR1 is LGHDT, CDR2 YNNKEL (reference sequence). Written as DNA, the CDR3 is TGTGCCAGCAGCCAAGGGTGGGGAGACTCTGGAAACACCATATATTTT. Protein sequence: CASSQGWGDSGNTIYF.

This clone was found once. The chain has TRBV27 and TRBJ1-1; D remains unclear. The CDR3 is 13 amino acids. Between the trimmed V and J ends, which lost 5 bases and 6 bases, there was a span of 13 bases. CDR1 and CDR2 from the germline V gene are MNHEY and SMNVEV (reference sequence). CDR3 in DNA: TGTGCCAGCAGTCAACGAGGGCCAGCTGAAGCTTTCTTT. Amino acids: CASSQRGPAEAFF.

The rearrangement joins TRBV3-1 (or the pseudogene TRBV3-2) to TRBJ1-1, with D maybe TRBD1 (6 bases). CDR1 is LGHDT, CDR2 YNNKEL, per germline (reference sequence). The CDR3 extends over 17 amino acids. V was cut by 1 base and J by 4 bases, with 19 bases left in between. CDR3: CASSQGGVRGVFTEAFF. CDR3 nucleotide sequence: TGTGCCAGCAGCCAAGGTGGGGTCAGGGGAGTTTTCACTGAAGCTTTCTTT.

CDR3 in amino acids: CASSLGTGSEKLFF. CDR3 sequence (DNA): TGCGCCAGCAGCCTAGGGACAGGGTCTGAAAAACTGTTTTTT. The V gene is TRBV5-1, the J gene TRBJ1-4; 9 bases are a match to TRBD1. The CDR3 is 14 residues long. Germline CDR1 and CDR2: SGHRS and YFSETQ. The V and J ends lost 4 bases and 7 bases, in that order; junction bases with no gene match: 5.